This TCR beta chain stems from a study of T cells in Graves' hyperthyroidism and ophthalmopathy. Researchers took RNA transcripts and amplified the TCR beta CDR3 regions from them. First-round RT-PCR of the TCR CDR3 relied on the HTBI primer set. TCRdb reanalysed the multiplex PCR reads using MiXCR and keeps one entry per CDR3 protein. Here the sample spans approximately 330,000 distinct CDR3 sequences, approximately 14% being singletons. Study conclusions and caveats: Peripheral blood also featured most of the thyroid clonotypes expanded above 0.001.

Disease lasting under 3 months, a NOSPECS grade of at least 4, and a Clinical Activity Score of at least 3 were features of the ophthalmopathy patients. Criteria for exclusion of patients were uncontrolled infection, other autoimmune disease, pregnancy or lactation. In the case of this clonotype: Its matching antigen is unknown.

CDR1 SGHDT and CDR2 YYEEEE come from the germline V gene. This CDR3 contains 16 residues. V was trimmed by 3 bases and J by 7 bases, leaving 22 bases between them. The rearrangement links TRBV5-6 to TRBJ2-5; D possibly corresponds to TRBD1 (6 bases). Sequenced material: blood. This clonotype was obtained from a woman aged 40-49 years with Graves' ophthalmopathy. The CDR3 is CASSYPSTAQGGTQYF. The CDR3 nucleotides are TGTGCCAGCAGCTACCCGTCGACAGCCCAAGGGGGGACCCAGTACTTC.